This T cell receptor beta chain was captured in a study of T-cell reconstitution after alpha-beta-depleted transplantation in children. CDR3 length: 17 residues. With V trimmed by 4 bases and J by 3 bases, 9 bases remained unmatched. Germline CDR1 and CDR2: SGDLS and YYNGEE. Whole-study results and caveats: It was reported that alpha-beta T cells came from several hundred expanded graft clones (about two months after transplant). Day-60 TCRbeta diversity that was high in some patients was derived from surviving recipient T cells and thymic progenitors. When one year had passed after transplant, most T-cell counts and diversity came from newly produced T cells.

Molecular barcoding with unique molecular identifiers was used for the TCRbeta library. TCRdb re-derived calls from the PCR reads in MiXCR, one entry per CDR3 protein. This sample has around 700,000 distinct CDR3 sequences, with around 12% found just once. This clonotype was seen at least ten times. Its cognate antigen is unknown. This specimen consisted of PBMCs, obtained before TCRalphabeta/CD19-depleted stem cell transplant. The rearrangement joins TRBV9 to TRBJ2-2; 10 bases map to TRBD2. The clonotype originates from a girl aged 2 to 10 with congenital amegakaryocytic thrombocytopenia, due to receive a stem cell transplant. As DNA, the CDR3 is TGTGCCAGCAGCCACCTACAGCGGGAGGGCGACACCGGGGAGCTGTTTTTT. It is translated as CASSHLQREGDTGELFF.